One and the same sample provided the 23 T cell receptor beta chains below, sequenced in a study of blood T cell repertoires in COVID-19. The protocol was immunoSEQ multiplex PCR, while the TCRdb copy is restricted to in-frame clones and leaves out a portion. The sample shows under 150,000 clones, roughly 83% of them seen only once. Source material: peripheral blood. Receptors originate from a woman aged 80 or older with acute or convalescent COVID-19.

The chain couples TRBV7-6 to TRBJ1-3; weak D call: TRBD1 (6 bases). Germline-derived CDR1 and CDR2 are SGHVS and FNYEAQ. This CDR3 comprises 16 residues. V shed 2 bases and J shed 1 base, with 12 bases lying between them. CDR3: CASSLFGGQSGNTIYF. CDR3 in DNA: TGTGCCAGCAGCTTATTCGGGGGGCAGTCTGGAAACACCATATATTTT.

V usage is TRBV30 and J usage is TRBJ1-2, with D perhaps TRBD1 (6 bases). The CDR3 has 12 residues. The germline V gene has CDR1 GTSNPN and CDR2 SVGIG (reference sequence). V lost 6 bases and J lost 0, with 8 bases in between. The CDR3 DNA reads as TGTGCCTGCAGGGGAGCTAACTATGGCTACACCTTC. This encodes CACRGANYGYTF.

The CDR3 here is CASTPPGGDRYEQYF. The CDR3 DNA sequence: TGTGCCAGCACCCCCCCGGGGGGGGATAGATACGAGCAGTACTTC. This chain connects TRBV6-5 to TRBJ2-7, with 8 bases that match TRBD2. This CDR3 region has 15 residues. V shed 7 bases, J shed 4 bases, and the junction held 12 bases outside the gene matches. CDR1 and CDR2 (germline): MNHEY, SVGAGI.

This chain links TRBV2 with TRBJ1-2, with D maybe TRBD1 (5 bases). Germline-derived CDR1 and CDR2 are SNHLY and FYNNEI. Trimming took 7 bases from V and 5 from J, leaving 11 bases between them. The length of the CDR3 is 12 residues. The CDR3 loop is CASKAEGYGYTF. CDR3 bases: TGTGCCAGCAAGGCGGAGGGGTATGGCTACACCTTC.

The chain joins TRBV7-2 to TRBJ1-4, with D unresolved. In germline, CDR1 is SGHTA, CDR2 FQGNSA. The CDR3 has 14 amino acids. The germline V and J ends were trimmed by 5 bases and 7 bases, with 14 bases remaining between them. CDR3 region: CASSPFGVGEKLFF. DNA of the CDR3: TGTGCCAGCAGCCCCTTCGGGGTGGGTGAAAAACTGTTTTTT.

The chain carries TRBV28 and TRBJ1-1; TRBD1 agrees at 7 bases. The CDR3 totals 15 residues. J gave up 5 bases and V 2 bases, and 8 bases lay outside the gene matches. The germline gives CDR1 MDHEN, CDR2 SYDVKM. In DNA form, the CDR3 reads TGTGCCAGCAGTTTAGTTGACAGGGTAAATACTGAAGCTTTCTTT. Translating gives CASSLVDRVNTEAFF.

V gene TRBV7-2 combines with J gene TRBJ1-2; D is ambiguous. The CDR3 contains 15 residues. Trimming removed 0 bases at V and 2 bases at J, with 10 bases between. CDR1 and CDR2 from the germline V gene are SGHTA and FQGNSA. CDR3 sequence reads: CASSLARNANYGYTF. In nucleotides, the CDR3 is TGTGCCAGCAGCTTAGCGAGGAATGCAAACTATGGCTACACCTTC.

The rearrangement links TRBV23-1 to TRBJ1-5; D not certain. TRBV23-1 qualifies as an ORF whose function is uncertain. The V end lost 2 bases, the J end lost 1 base, and 18 bases lay between the germline ends. CDR3 length equals 18 residues. The CDR3 DNA follows: TGCGCCAGCAGTCAACCATATCGTAAGCGGGGAAGCAATCAGCCCCAGCATTTT. This codes for CASSQPYRKRGSNQPQHF.

This clone was recorded a few times. The rearrangement links TRBV2 to TRBJ2-1; D is perhaps TRBD2 (6 bases). Germline CDR1 SNHLY, CDR2 FYNNEI. Between the trimmed V and J ends, which lost 7 bases and 3 bases, there was a span of 16 bases. The CDR3 consists of 15 residues. This CDR3 is CASKGWAGSYNEQFF. CDR3 bases: TGTGCCAGCAAAGGGTGGGCGGGGAGCTACAATGAGCAGTTCTTC.

This chain uses TRBV9 with TRBJ1-2; 9 positions agree with TRBD1. CDR1 and CDR2 (germline): SGDLS, YYNGEE. The junction had 8 bases not matched to a gene; V was cut back by 4 bases and J by 4 bases. This CDR3 region has 15 residues. The CDR3 loop reads CASSSSGTGTYGYTF. CDR3 sequence (DNA): TGTGCCAGCAGCTCGTCCGGGACAGGGACCTATGGCTACACCTTC.

The chain combines TRBV19 with TRBJ2-2, with 9 bases fitting TRBD2. Per the germline V gene, CDR1 is LNHDA and CDR2 is SQIVND (reference sequence). There are 18 residues in the CDR3. V shed 0 bases and J 6 bases; nucleotides not matched to a gene: 11. CDR3 loop: CASSIDPSGRRGAGELFF. In DNA form, the CDR3 reads TGTGCCAGTAGTATAGATCCAAGCGGGAGGAGAGGAGCCGGGGAGCTGTTTTTT.

The chain couples TRBV6-4 to TRBJ2-1; D not certain. V was shortened by 0 bases and J by 9 bases, with 6 bases between the two germline ends. CDR1 MRHNA and CDR2 SNTAGT come from the germline V gene. The CDR3 loop spans 12 amino acids. CDR3 sequence: CASSDSRSEQFF. CDR3 coding DNA: TGTGCCAGCAGTGACTCCCGTAGTGAGCAGTTCTTC.

This rearrangement joins TRBV21-1 to TRBJ2-1; TRBD2, the table's D call, was not compared with the DNA. TRBV21-1 is reported as a pseudogene. The CDR3 sequence is 19 residues long. CDR3 region: CASSKVLVLLAGNHNEQFF. In DNA form, the CDR3 reads TGTGCCAGCAGCAAAGTGTTAGTATTGCTAGCGGGGAACCACAATGAGCAGTTCTTC.

This clone has only a few counts. The chain uses TRBV6-5 and TRBJ1-3, with TRBD1 as a possible D gene (6 bases). From germline, CDR1 is MNHEY and CDR2 SVGAGI. The CDR3 length is 14 residues. V was clipped by 6 bases and J by 3 bases, with 12 bases between them. This CDR3 is CASSLDSFGNTIYF. The CDR3 DNA is TGTGCCAGCAGCCTGGACAGTTTTGGAAACACCATATATTTT.

The CDR3 DNA follows: TGTGCCAGCAGCTTACTAGCGGGGAGCTACAATGAGCAGTTCTTC. Translated: CASSLLAGSYNEQFF. The chain recombines TRBV3-1 (or the pseudogene TRBV3-2) with TRBJ2-1; TRBD2 aligns across 10 bases. The J segment lost 3 bases and the V segment lost 5 bases, leaving 4 bases of the junction unmatched. The CDR3 spans 15 residues. Germline V gives CDR1 LGHDT, CDR2 YNNKEL (reference sequence).

The chain employs TRBV19 and TRBJ2-3; 10 bases match TRBD1. The germline V gene has CDR1 LNHDA and CDR2 SQIVND (reference sequence). This CDR3 contains 14 residues. V lost 9 bases to trimming and J lost 4 bases; unmatched junction nucleotides: 7. The CDR3 region is CASRQGAGADTQYF. The CDR3 coding sequence is TGTGCCAGCCGACAGGGGGCGGGGGCAGATACGCAGTATTTT.

This clone has more than one count but fewer than ten. The CDR3 protein is CASSTTAHYEQYF. CDR3 in DNA: TGTGCCAGTTCCACGACAGCCCACTACGAGCAGTACTTC. The chain combines TRBV19 with TRBJ2-7, with a tentative D call TRBD1 (5 bases). In germline, CDR1 is LNHDA, CDR2 SQIVND (reference sequence). CDR3 length: 13 residues. Trimming removed 8 bases at V and 3 bases at J, with 14 bases between.

V is TRBV5-4 and J is TRBJ2-5; TRBD2 agrees at 10 bases. This CDR3 has 17 residues. CDR1 is SGHNT and CDR2 is YYREEE in the germline V gene (reference sequence). Unmatched junction bases numbered 12, after V lost 6 bases and J lost 1 base. The CDR3 here is CASTLGGGLAFQETQYF. The CDR3 bases are TGTGCCAGCACCCTGGGGGGGGGACTAGCGTTCCAAGAGACCCAGTACTTC.

This clone was seen just once. The chain links TRBV4-1 to TRBJ1-5; D gene uncertain. This CDR3 is built from 15 residues. The germline gives CDR1 MGHRA, CDR2 YSYEKL. V shed 0 bases and J shed 6 bases, with 12 bases lying between them. The CDR3 here is CASSQEEGSGQPQHF. CDR3 DNA sequence: TGCGCCAGCAGCCAAGAAGAAGGTAGCGGTCAGCCCCAGCATTTT.

This clone has just one count. The chain joins TRBV15 to TRBJ1-6; D is unclear. V lost 5 bases and J lost 7, with 9 bases in between. The CDR3 has 13 residues. CDR1 is LNHNV, CDR2 YYDKDF, per germline (reference sequence). This CDR3 reads CATSSIMNSPLHF. CDR3 sequence (DNA): TGTGCCACCAGCTCTATTATGAATTCACCCCTCCACTTT.

CDR3 in DNA: TGTGCCAGCAGCTTGACTAGCGGGAGCTACAATGAGCAGTTCTTC. This translates into CASSLTSGSYNEQFF. V is TRBV5-5 and J is TRBJ2-1, with TRBD2 matching 11 bases. Germline V CDR1 and CDR2: SGHKS, YYEKEE (reference sequence). Losses at the gene ends were 1 base for V and 3 bases for J; bases not matched to a gene: 0. This CDR3 contains 15 residues.

The chain employs TRBV10-2 and TRBJ1-4; D is possibly TRBD1 (5 bases). Germline CDR1 and CDR2: WSHSY and SAAADI. The CDR3 sequence is 13 residues long. V was pared by 10 bases and J by 11 bases, with 20 bases between. This chain's CDR3 is CATQSGSGGKLFF. The CDR3 DNA sequence: TGCGCCACCCAATCCGGGTCTGGGGGGAAACTGTTTTTT.

This clone was recorded a few times. The V and J genes are TRBV29-1 and TRBJ2-5; D may be TRBD1 (5 bases). From germline, CDR1 is SQVTM and CDR2 ANQGSEA. Trimming pared 4 bases from V and 0 bases from J, leaving 9 bases between. The CDR3 totals 13 residues. The CDR3 sequence is CSVGGRYQETQYF. The CDR3 DNA is TGCAGCGTTGGGGGCAGGTACCAAGAGACCCAGTACTTC.